This T cell receptor (beta chain) was profiled in a study of CD8 T cells in ankylosing spondylitis (dated by TCRdb to the late 2010s). At the level of the whole study: To find TCR variants linked to disease, the study profiled T cell receptor beta repertoires in ankylosing spondylitis patients and healthy donors. Samples of peripheral blood were taken, and for ankylosing spondylitis patients, synovial fluid was collected as well. The full study cohort was made up of about 25 ankylosing spondylitis patients and about a hundred healthy donors.

On the study overall, not on this receptor specifically: In peripheral blood, the disease-linked clones were found at relatively low frequencies and had a CD8+ phenotype. Blood from ankylosing spondylitis patients appeared to be characterized by a TCR beta motif composed of several highly homologous amino acid variants. Some motif variants had previously been reported in the synovial fluid and blood of reactive arthritis patients, which suggests shared mechanisms of disease initiation. The disease-linked clones were reported as significantly enriched in matched synovial fluid samples from ankylosing spondylitis patients.

Ten or more counts support this clonotype. Its antigen has not been determined. Per-nucleotide qualities are absent, and no much larger clonotype sits a single base away. The CDR3 numbers 15 residues from cysteine through phenylalanine. This entry keeps only the CDR3 DNA: 45 bases, framed from base 1. CDR1 SGHRS and CDR2 YFSETQ were looked up in the germline V gene. The germline V and J ends show losses of 7 bases and 4 bases respectively, and no gene match explains 11 bases of the junction. The reads were generated on an Illumina HiSeq 2500. Quantitative 5'-RACE with molecular barcodes was the method used to prepare the TCR beta libraries. From the authors' description of their analysis: To identify disease-linked TCR variants, a new computational method was used, one built on a probabilistic model of VDJ rearrangement. Starting from the raw public reads, TCRdb applied fastp trimming at Q25, assembled clones with MiXCR and retained in-frame beta chains. CDR3 protein duplicates are merged, each entry listing the most common genes and DNA. These V and J calls originate from TCRdb's pipeline instead of the authors' own analysis. Within this sample are approximately 300,000 distinct CDR3 sequences, with approximately 20% of them counted one time only. The ten largest clonotypes hold roughly 8% of the sample.

The sequenced sample was blood, either unsorted or a sorted T cell fraction (not recorded which). In this chain, TRBV5-1 is recombined with TRBJ1-1; TRBD1 fits 9 bases in the junction. The origin of this receptor is a male donor with ankylosing spondylitis or in good health (not recorded which). The CDR3 here reads CASGRTGESSTEAFF. DNA sequence: TGCGCCAGCGGTCGGACAGGGGAGTCGAGCACTGAAGCTTTCTTT.